This T cell receptor beta chain was sequenced during a study of blood T cells in healthy people across ages. General study results and limits: The diversity estimates, figures obtained from one million T cells, were considered underestimates. As age increased, TCR beta diversity per million T cells fell in a roughly linear fashion.

Per germline, CDR1 MDHEN and CDR2 SYDVKM. The CDR3 spans 16 residues. Trimming removed 4 bases from V and 0 bases from J, with 15 bases in between. Concerning this clonotype itself: The target antigen is unknown.

The use of a sample-barcoded 5' primer and a J-beta primer mix characterized a second PCR of roughly 6 to 11 cycles. TCRdb reprocessed the 5' RACE reads via MiXCR and lists one record per CDR3 protein. The data show approximately 790,000 distinct CDR3 sequences, approximately 67% seen once. This TCR was sampled from a man aged 30 to 39 in good health. Sequencing was performed on blood. V gene TRBV28 combines with J gene TRBJ1-1; D is unresolved. CDR3 nucleotides: TGTGCCAGCAGTTGGTGGCGCGACGGCATGAACACTGAAGCTTTCTTT. The encoded protein is CASSWWRDGMNTEAFF. Filled out from reference TRBV28 and TRBJ1-1, the complete variable domain reads DVKVTQSSRYLVKRTGEKVFLECVQDMDHENMFWYRQDPGLGLRLIYFSYDVKMKEKGDIPEGYSVSREKKERFSLILESASTNQTSMYLCASSWWRDGMNTEAFFGQGTRLTVV.